This is a list of T cell receptor beta chains from one sample in a study of blood T cell repertoires in COVID-19. The method was immunoSEQ multiplex PCR; TCRdb's version includes in-frame clones alone and lacks a portion of them. Here the sample spans roughly 81,000 clones, 90% to 95% being singletons. The sequencing sample was made of peripheral blood. The receptor set was obtained from a woman aged 50 to 65 in a cohort sampled during active COVID-19. Each CDR3 is given with its conserved first and last residue. D genes are given only for firm matches. Clone size is shown for a subset of rows, as once, few, many or a class of expanded clone.

D gene: .
J gene: TRBJ2-7
V gene: TRBV5-6
clone size: .
CDR3 length: 13
CDR3 protein: CASSLVRGGEQYF
CDR3 DNA: TGTGCCAGCAGCTTGGTGAGGGGGGGCGAGCAGTACTTC

D gene: .
J gene: TRBJ2-5
V gene: TRBV28
clone size: .
CDR3 length: 13
CDR3 protein: CASSLARLETQYF
CDR3 DNA: TGTGCCAGCAGTTTAGCCAGGCTGGAGACCCAGTACTTC

D gene: .
J gene: TRBJ2-2
V gene: TRBV6-6
clone size: .
CDR3 length: 14
CDR3 protein: CASSYSSAAGELFF
CDR3 DNA: TGTGCCAGCAGTTACTCGAGCGCGGCCGGGGAGCTGTTTTTT

D gene: TRBD1
J gene: TRBJ2-1
V gene: TRBV5-8
clone size: once
CDR3 length: 15
CDR3 protein: CASSTNRGPYNEQFF
CDR3 DNA: TGTGCCAGCAGCACAAACAGGGGGCCCTACAATGAGCAGTTCTTC

D gene: .
J gene: TRBJ1-5
V gene: TRBV7-8
clone size: .
CDR3 length: 15
CDR3 protein: CASSVSRVSNQPQHF
CDR3 DNA: TGTGCCAGCAGCGTGTCCAGGGTCAGCAATCAGCCCCAGCATTTT

D gene: TRBD1
J gene: TRBJ1-2
V gene: TRBV5-6
clone size: .
CDR3 length: 14
CDR3 protein: CASSYDRVPNGYTF
CDR3 DNA: TGTGCCAGCAGCTACGACAGGGTTCCAAACGGCTACACCTTC

D gene: .
J gene: TRBJ1-4
V gene: TRBV10-2
clone size: .
CDR3 length: 16
CDR3 protein: CASSDFTGGGRGKLFF
CDR3 DNA: TGCGCCAGCAGTGATTTTACAGGCGGGGGCAGAGGAAAACTGTTTTTT

D gene: TRBD1
J gene: TRBJ2-3
V gene: TRBV7-9
clone size: .
CDR3 length: 15
CDR3 protein: CASSVGGQGADTQYF
CDR3 DNA: TGTGCCAGCAGCGTAGGAGGACAGGGGGCAGATACGCAGTATTTT

D gene: .
J gene: TRBJ1-6
V gene: TRBV3-1/TRBV3-2
clone size: .
CDR3 length: 15
CDR3 protein: CASSQRGSYNSPLHF
CDR3 DNA: TGTGCCAGCAGCCAGAGGGGGTCCTATAATTCACCCCTCCACTTT

D gene: TRBD1
J gene: TRBJ2-7
V gene: TRBV29-1
clone size: once
CDR3 length: 16
CDR3 protein: CSVTGLTGVSSYEQYF
CDR3 DNA: TGCAGCGTGACGGGGTTAACAGGGGTAAGCTCCTACGAGCAGTACTTC

D gene: TRBD1
J gene: TRBJ1-4
V gene: TRBV19
clone size: .
CDR3 length: 15
CDR3 protein: CASRTGQALREKLFF
CDR3 DNA: TGTGCCAGTAGGACCGGACAGGCCCTTCGTGAAAAACTGTTTTTT

D gene: .
J gene: TRBJ2-6
V gene: TRBV12-5
clone size: .
CDR3 length: 18
CDR3 protein: CASGFAGQTLSGANVLTF
CDR3 DNA: TGTGCTAGTGGTTTCGCGGGGCAGACCCTCTCTGGGGCCAACGTCCTGACTTTC

D gene: .
J gene: TRBJ1-5
V gene: TRBV6-5
clone size: .
CDR3 length: 16
CDR3 protein: CASRYVGEYSNQPQHF
CDR3 DNA: TGTGCCAGCAGATACGTAGGGGAATATAGCAATCAGCCCCAGCATTTT

D gene: TRBD1
J gene: TRBJ2-7
V gene: TRBV6-6
clone size: .
CDR3 length: 13
CDR3 protein: CASSYGQGNEQYF
CDR3 DNA: TGTGCCAGCAGTTACGGACAGGGCAACGAGCAGTACTTC

D gene: TRBD1
J gene: TRBJ1-1
V gene: TRBV29-1
clone size: .
CDR3 length: 15
CDR3 protein: CSVAYPGQGGTEAFF
CDR3 DNA: TGCAGCGTTGCATATCCGGGACAGGGTGGCACTGAAGCTTTCTTT

D gene: .
J gene: TRBJ2-1
V gene: TRBV4-1
clone size: once
CDR3 length: 14
CDR3 protein: CASSLQEAYNEQFF
CDR3 DNA: TGCGCCAGCAGCCTGCAGGAGGCCTACAATGAGCAGTTCTTC

D gene: .
J gene: TRBJ1-1
V gene: TRBV7-8
clone size: once
CDR3 length: 13
CDR3 protein: CASSYRVNTEAFF
CDR3 DNA: TGTGCCAGCAGCTACAGGGTGAACACTGAAGCTTTCTTT

D gene: .
J gene: TRBJ1-2
V gene: TRBV9
clone size: .
CDR3 length: 14
CDR3 protein: CASSVDQGNYGYTF
CDR3 DNA: TGTGCCAGCAGCGTAGATCAGGGCAACTATGGCTACACCTTC

D gene: TRBD2
J gene: TRBJ2-1
V gene: TRBV10-3
clone size: .
CDR3 length: 14
CDR3 protein: CAISGTSGGNEQFF
CDR3 DNA: TGTGCCATCAGCGGGACTAGCGGGGGCAATGAGCAGTTCTTC

D gene: .
J gene: TRBJ1-1
V gene: TRBV5-1
clone size: .
CDR3 length: 15
CDR3 protein: CASSPGGGGNTEAFF
CDR3 DNA: TGCGCCAGCAGCCCCGGGGGGGGAGGGAACACTGAAGCTTTCTTT

D gene: TRBD1
J gene: TRBJ1-5
V gene: TRBV27
clone size: once
CDR3 length: 16
CDR3 protein: CASSSIRGTGGQPQHF
CDR3 DNA: TGTGCCAGCAGTTCTATACGTGGGACAGGGGGACAGCCCCAGCATTTT

D gene: TRBD1
J gene: TRBJ2-1
V gene: TRBV6-6
clone size: .
CDR3 length: 16
CDR3 protein: CANAGTGGKSYNEQFF
CDR3 DNA: TGTGCAAATGCCGGGACAGGGGGCAAGTCCTACAATGAGCAGTTCTTC

D gene: .
J gene: TRBJ2-5
V gene: TRBV7-3
clone size: .
CDR3 length: 15
CDR3 protein: CASSLSGTPQETQYF
CDR3 DNA: TGTGCCAGCAGCTTATCAGGGACACCTCAAGAGACCCAGTACTTC

D gene: TRBD2
J gene: TRBJ2-1
V gene: TRBV6-1
clone size: once
CDR3 length: 12
CDR3 protein: CASSESGIGLFF
CDR3 DNA: TGTGCCAGCAGTGAAAGCGGGATTGGCCTGTTCTTC

D gene: .
J gene: TRBJ1-4
V gene: TRBV6-1
clone size: .
CDR3 length: 14
CDR3 protein: CASSDRGPNEKLFF
CDR3 DNA: TGTGCCAGCAGTGATAGGGGCCCTAATGAAAAACTGTTTTTT

D gene: TRBD2
J gene: TRBJ2-1
V gene: TRBV6-2/TRBV6-3
clone size: .
CDR3 length: 17
CDR3 protein: CASSYSWLAGGTGEQFF
CDR3 DNA: TGTGCCAGCAGTTACTCGTGGCTAGCGGGGGGTACCGGCGAGCAGTTCTTC

D gene: .
J gene: TRBJ1-2
V gene: TRBV10-2
clone size: .
CDR3 length: 16
CDR3 protein: CASSDQRQDSMKGYTF
CDR3 DNA: TGCGCCAGCAGTGATCAGAGACAGGACTCTATGAAGGGCTACACCTTC